Each of the 11 T cell receptor beta chains below was sequenced from the same sample in a study of cytomegalovirus exposure and HLA in healthy donors. It was with 60 Vbeta and 13 Jbeta primers that the PCR ran. Clones were read by immunoSEQ multiplex PCR, and TCRdb kept only the in-frame ones, dropping some. The sample has 100,000 to 150,000 clones. Sequencing was performed on PBMCs. The receptors were gathered from a woman in her forties in good health and CMV-seropositive.

The DNA for the CDR3 is TGTGCCAGCAGCTTAGGGAGGACCTACGAGCAGTACTTC. This translates into CASSLGRTYEQYF. The chain recombines TRBV7-8 with TRBJ2-7; maybe TRBD2 (5 bases). The V and J ends lost 1 base and 2 bases respectively, with 6 bases between them. The CDR3 covers 13 residues. Germline V gives CDR1 SGHVS, CDR2 FQNEAQ.

The chain combines TRBV25-1 with TRBJ1-1; D might be TRBD1 (6 bases). This CDR3 is 12 amino acids long. V was pared by 5 bases and J by 10 bases, with 14 bases between. The germline V gene has CDR1 MGHDK and CDR2 SYGVNS. The CDR3 nucleotides read TGTGCCAGCAGTCCCACAGGGATGATAGCTTTCTTT. Protein: CASSPTGMIAFF.

J is TRBJ1-2 and V is TRBV7-9; TRBD1 matches at 7 bases. There are 16 residues in the CDR3. The ends lost 4 bases at V and 4 bases at J; junction bases unmatched: 12. Germline lookup yields CDR1 SEHNR and CDR2 FQNEAQ (reference sequence). The CDR3 region has the DNA TGTGCCAGCAGCTCGCGAGCCACAGGGGATTCCTATGGCTACACCTTC. Translation gives CASSSRATGDSYGYTF.

The gene calls are TRBV5-1 and TRBJ2-7; TRBD2 matches 8 bases. The germline gives CDR1 SGHRS, CDR2 YFSETQ. This CDR3 spans 15 amino acids. The ends lost 4 bases at V and 6 bases at J; junction bases unmatched: 12. The CDR3 sequence: CASSRESREGREQYF. The CDR3 DNA reads as TGCGCCAGCAGCAGGGAGAGCCGGGAGGGTCGCGAGCAGTACTTC. Full variable domain (remainder filled in from reference TRBV5-1 and TRBJ2-7): KAGVTQTPRYLIKTRGQQVTLSCSPISGHRSVSWYQQTPGQGLQFLFEYFSETQRNKGNFPGRFSGRQFSNSRSEMNVSTLELGDSALYLCASSRESREGREQYFGPGTRLTVT.

The chain links TRBV18 to TRBJ1-1, with 7 bases that match TRBD1. Germline V gene sequence: CDR1 KGHSH, CDR2 LQKENI. With V trimmed by 4 bases and J by 6 bases, 5 bases remained unmatched. The CDR3 has 13 residues. Here the CDR3 reads CASSQGARAEAFF. The DNA of the CDR3 is TGTGCCAGCTCACAGGGGGCTCGCGCTGAAGCTTTCTTT.

The CDR3 coding sequence is TGTGCCAGTACCCCCCTCCCCCCGACTAGCGGGAAGGGAGATACGCAGTATTTT. Protein product: CASTPLPPTSGKGDTQYF. The genes are TRBV19 and TRBJ2-3, with TRBD2 identical over 11 bases. Germline V CDR1 and CDR2: LNHDA, SQIVND (reference sequence). The CDR3 has 18 amino acids. With 7 bases clipped from V and 5 bases from J, the junction kept 17 bases outside the gene matches.

The chain joins TRBV6-4 to TRBJ2-5, with a tentative D call TRBD1 (7 bases). With 4 bases removed from V and 0 bases from J, the gap between germline ends came to 24 bases. Germline values: CDR1 MRHNA, CDR2 SNTAGT. The CDR3 has 19 residues. CDR3 sequence reads: CASSGGETGRLADQETQYF. In DNA form, the CDR3 reads TGTGCCAGCAGTGGGGGCGAGACAGGGAGGTTAGCGGACCAAGAGACCCAGTACTTC.

The genes are TRBV27 and TRBJ1-1; TRBD1 matches 7 bases. J lost 5 bases, V lost 1 base, and 4 bases had no gene match. This CDR3 is built from 14 residues. The germline gives CDR1 MNHEY, CDR2 SMNVEV (reference sequence). CDR3 protein: CASSLYTGATEAFF. The CDR3 DNA is TGTGCCAGCAGTTTATACACAGGGGCAACTGAAGCTTTCTTT.

This sequence joins TRBV6-6 and TRBJ2-7; D gene ambiguous. Between the trimmed V and J ends, which lost 0 bases and 6 bases, there was a span of 6 bases. The germline gives CDR1 MNHNY, CDR2 SVGAGI (reference sequence). The CDR3 contains 12 residues. DNA of the CDR3: TGTGCCAGCAGTTACTCAATGAGCGAGCAGTACTTC. It yields the protein CASSYSMSEQYF.

This chain uses TRBV5-6 with TRBJ1-2; D perhaps matches TRBD1 (6 bases). The V gene lost 4 bases and the J gene lost 8 bases, with 15 bases spanning the gap. CDR3 length equals 13 residues. Per germline, CDR1 SGHDT and CDR2 YYEEEE. The chain's CDR3 is CASSGTRVGGYTF. In nucleotides, the CDR3 is TGTGCCAGCAGCGGGACAAGGGTAGGGGGCTACACCTTC.

This chain links TRBV28 with TRBJ1-2; D ambiguous. The germline CDR1 and CDR2 sequences are MDHEN and SYDVKM. The ends were cut back, 7 bases at V and 4 bases at J, with 10 bases in the middle. This CDR3 is built from 12 residues. The chain's CDR3 is CASMGGVYGYTF. CDR3 nucleotide sequence: TGTGCCAGCATGGGCGGGGTCTATGGCTACACCTTC.